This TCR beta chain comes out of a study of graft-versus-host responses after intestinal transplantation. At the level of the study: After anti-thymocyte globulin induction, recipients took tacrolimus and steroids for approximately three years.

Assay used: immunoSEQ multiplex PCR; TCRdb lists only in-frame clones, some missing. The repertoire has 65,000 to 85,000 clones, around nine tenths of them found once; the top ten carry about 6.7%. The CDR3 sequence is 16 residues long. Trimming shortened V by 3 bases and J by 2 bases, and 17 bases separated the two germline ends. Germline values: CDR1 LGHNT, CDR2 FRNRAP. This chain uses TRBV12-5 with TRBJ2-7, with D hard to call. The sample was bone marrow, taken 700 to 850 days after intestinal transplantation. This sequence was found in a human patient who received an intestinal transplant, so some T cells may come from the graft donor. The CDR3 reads CASGFGQGSITYEQYF. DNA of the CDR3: TGTGCTAGTGGTTTCGGTCAAGGCAGCATAACCTACGAGCAGTACTTC. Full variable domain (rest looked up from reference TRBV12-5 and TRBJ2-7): DARVTQTPRHKVTEMGQEVTMRCQPILGHNTVFWYRQTMMQGLELLAYFRNRAPLDDSGMPKDRFSAEMPDATLATLKIQPSEPRDSAVYFCASGFGQGSITYEQYFGPGTRLTVT.